The 29 T cell receptor beta chains below come from one sample, sequenced in a study of shared clonotypes between healthy human individuals. The method was immunoSEQ multiplex PCR; TCRdb's version includes in-frame clones alone and lacks a portion of them. The repertoire has about 980,000 clones, around 80% of them found once; the top ten carry over 1.3%. Sequencing was done on a sample of memory CD4+ T cells sorted from blood. Subset specified: CD45RA-negative fraction. These receptors originate from a man younger than 35 in good health.

The chain employs TRBV4-1 and TRBJ2-5, with D perhaps assigned TRBD1 or TRBD2 (7 bases each). Trimming removed 0 bases at V and 9 bases at J, with 20 bases between. Germline-derived CDR1 and CDR2 are MGHRA and YSYEKL. There are 16 residues in the CDR3. Here the CDR3 reads CASSQEGTVPGRAQYF. The CDR3 bases are TGCGCCAGCAGCCAAGAAGGGACAGTACCAGGGAGGGCCCAGTACTTC.

J is TRBJ2-2 and V is TRBV11-2; the D is unclear. V was pared by 2 bases and J by 5 bases, with 9 bases between. CDR1 and CDR2 (germline): SGHAT, FQNNGV. CDR3 length: 14 residues. The CDR3 sequence: CASSLRVETGELFF. The CDR3 DNA is TGTGCCAGCAGCTTACGGGTGGAGACCGGGGAGCTGTTTTTT. The full variable domain, in which reference TRBV11-2 and TRBJ2-2 provide the parts outside the CDR3, is EAGVAQSPRYKIIEKRQSVAFWCNPISGHATLYWYQQILGQGPKLLIQFQNNGVVDDSQLPKDRFSAERLKGVDSTLKIQPAKLEDSAVYLCASSLRVETGELFFGEGSRLTVL.

In nucleotides, the CDR3 is TGCGCCAGCAGCGCCCAACTACTGACGGGAGAAGCTTTCTTT. Translation gives CASSAQLLTGEAFF. This rearrangement joins TRBV5-1 to TRBJ1-1; no firm D call. CDR1 is SGHRS and CDR2 is YFSETQ in the germline V gene. Trimming stripped 4 bases from V and 8 bases from J, with 18 bases between. This CDR3 spans 14 amino acids. Together with reference TRBV5-1 and TRBJ1-1, the CDR3 gives the full variable domain: KAGVTQTPRYLIKTRGQQVTLSCSPISGHRSVSWYQQTPGQGLQFLFEYFSETQRNKGNFPGRFSGRQFSNSRSEMNVSTLELGDSALYLCASSAQLLTGEAFFGQGTRLTVV.

The V gene is TRBV28, the J gene TRBJ2-2, with 7 bases lining up with TRBD2. Germline-derived CDR1 and CDR2 are MDHEN and SYDVKM. The CDR3 is made up of 17 amino acids. The J segment lost 7 bases and the V segment lost 1 base, leaving 12 bases of the junction unmatched. This CDR3 reads CASSLLGGTRDRGELFF. The CDR3 DNA reads TGTGCCAGCAGTTTATTGGGGGGGACCAGGGACCGCGGGGAGCTGTTTTTT. The whole variable domain, remainder taken from reference TRBV28 and TRBJ2-2, is DVKVTQSSRYLVKRTGEKVFLECVQDMDHENMFWYRQDPGLGLRLIYFSYDVKMKEKGDIPEGYSVSREKKERFSLILESASTNQTSMYLCASSLLGGTRDRGELFFGEGSRLTVL.

On this clone: Within the sample, other DNA sequences also encode this same CDR3. The gene calls are TRBV7-2 and TRBJ2-3; 11 nucleotides align to TRBD2. Germline trimming cut 3 bases from V and 3 bases from J; bases unmatched to any gene: 2. The CDR3 is 15 residues long. The germline V gene encodes CDR1 SGHTA and CDR2 FQGNSA. The CDR3 DNA reads TGTGCCAGCAGCTTTAGCGGGAGGGTAACAGATACGCAGTATTTT. It is translated as CASSFSGRVTDTQYF.

The chain couples TRBV10-1 to TRBJ2-3; D is tentatively TRBD1 or TRBD2 (5 bases each). CDR1 and CDR2 (germline): WNHNN, SYGVQD (reference sequence). The CDR3 has 14 amino acids. Trimming took off 0 bases at V and 8 bases at J, with 12 bases between the two ends. CDR3 region: CASSESGTRATQYF. The CDR3 DNA sequence: TGCGCCAGCAGTGAGTCCGGGACCCGGGCTACGCAGTATTTT.

The chain joins TRBV7-9 to TRBJ1-1; D unresolved. Trimming removed 1 base at V and 8 bases at J, with 14 bases between. The CDR3 sequence is 14 residues long. Germline CDR1 SEHNR, CDR2 FQNEAQ (reference sequence). CDR3 coding DNA: TGTGCCAGCAGCTTAGGAGGCGGGGTTGACGAAGCTTTCTTT. Amino acids: CASSLGGGVDEAFF. Full variable domain (rest looked up from reference TRBV7-9 and TRBJ1-1): DTGVSQNPRHKITKRGQNVTFRCDPISEHNRLYWYRQTLGQGPEFLTYFQNEAQLEKSRLLSDRFSAERPKGSFSTLEIQRTEQGDSAMYLCASSLGGGVDEAFFGQGTRLTVV.

CDR3 DNA: TGCGCCAGCAGTGAGACTAGCGGGGGGACCGGGGAGCTGTTTTTT. Amino acid sequence: CASSETSGGTGELFF. This chain links TRBV10-1 with TRBJ2-2; 12 bases map to TRBD2. Looked up from germline, CDR1 is WNHNN and CDR2 is SYGVQD (reference sequence). This CDR3 is built from 15 residues. V trimming: 2 bases; J trimming: 5 bases; junction bases outside the gene matches: 0.

This chain connects TRBV7-2 to TRBJ2-1, with TRBD2 identical over 11 bases. CDR3 length: 15 residues. Germline lookup yields CDR1 SGHTA and CDR2 FQGNSA. Trimming removed 4 bases from V and 4 bases from J; junction bases left unmatched: 3. CDR3 loop: CASSSGTSGYNEQFF. The DNA of the CDR3 is TGTGCCAGCAGCTCCGGGACTAGCGGATACAATGAGCAGTTCTTC.

A single count supports this clone. The chain carries TRBV5-1 and TRBJ2-3, with TRBD2 matching 10 bases. The CDR3 has 14 residues. J was trimmed by 4 bases and V by 4 bases; bases with no gene match: 3. The germline gives CDR1 SGHRS, CDR2 YFSETQ. DNA of the CDR3: TGCGCCAGCAGCCGGACTAGCGGCGCAGATACGCAGTATTTT. This gives the protein CASSRTSGADTQYF.

The V call is TRBV29-1, the J call TRBJ1-4; weak D call: TRBD1 (6 bases). Per the germline V gene, CDR1 is SQVTM and CDR2 is ANQGSEA. The ends were cut back, 7 bases at V and 0 bases at J, with 15 bases in the middle. This CDR3 has 15 residues. The CDR3 DNA reads TGCAGCGCTGGGACTTCAGGGGCAACTAATGAAAAACTGTTTTTT. This sequence encodes CSAGTSGATNEKLFF.

The J gene is TRBJ1-3, the V gene TRBV6-1; D uncertain. This CDR3 contains 15 residues. The germline V and J ends were trimmed by 8 bases and 3 bases, with 17 bases remaining between them. Germline-derived CDR1 and CDR2 are MNHNS and SASEGT. CDR3 DNA sequence: TGTGCCAGCCTACTCGTTAGGGAATATGGAAACACCATATATTTT. Translating it yields CASLLVREYGNTIYF.

The rearrangement links TRBV5-1 to TRBJ2-7; 7 nucleotides agree with TRBD1. The CDR3 is 14 amino acids. Trimming cost V 0 bases and J 5 bases; bases outside gene matches: 5. CDR1 and CDR2 (germline): SGHRS, YFSETQ. As DNA, the CDR3 is TGCGCCAGCAGCTTGGACCCTGGACAGGACGAGCAGTACTTC. Translated: CASSLDPGQDEQYF.

This clone was recorded a few times. The genes are TRBV11-2 and TRBJ1-2; D unresolved. Germline V CDR1 and CDR2: SGHAT, FQNNGV. The CDR3 length is 14 residues. Trimming shortened V by 5 bases and J by 4 bases, and 14 bases separated the two germline ends. CDR3 in amino acids: CASSPATGTYGYTF. The CDR3 DNA sequence: TGTGCCAGCAGCCCCGCAACGGGAACCTATGGCTACACCTTC. The entire variable domain, with the rest obtained from reference TRBV11-2 and TRBJ1-2, is as follows: EAGVAQSPRYKIIEKRQSVAFWCNPISGHATLYWYQQILGQGPKLLIQFQNNGVVDDSQLPKDRFSAERLKGVDSTLKIQPAKLEDSAVYLCASSPATGTYGYTFGSGTRLTVV.

This clone was detected only a few times. The chain links TRBV28 to TRBJ2-7; D unresolved. Between the trimmed V and J ends, which lost 5 bases and 3 bases, there was a span of 5 bases. Germline V CDR1 and CDR2: MDHEN, SYDVKM. This CDR3 is built from 11 residues. The CDR3 DNA follows: TGTGCCAGCAGTACCGTCTACGAGCAGTACTTC. Translation gives CASSTVYEQYF.

This chain links TRBV19 with TRBJ1-2; D is unclear. Germline V gives CDR1 LNHDA, CDR2 SQIVND (reference sequence). The length of the CDR3 is 12 residues. The V end lost 8 bases, the J end lost 6 bases, and 13 bases lay between the germline ends. CDR3 nucleotides: TGTGCCAGTCGGGGAGGTTTCCATGGCTACACCTTC. Its protein is CASRGGFHGYTF.

This clone occurred a few times. The chain links TRBV6-6 to TRBJ1-4; possible D gene TRBD1, 6 bases. The CDR3 is made up of 16 amino acids. V was pared by 2 bases and J by 7 bases, with 17 bases between. CDR1 is MNHNY, CDR2 SVGAGI, per germline (reference sequence). In nucleotides, the CDR3 is TGTGCCAGCAGTTACGGCGGGACATCACGGGGTGAAAAACTGTTTTTT. It specifies CASSYGGTSRGEKLFF.

This chain connects TRBV19 to TRBJ1-2; no definite D call. Germline lookup yields CDR1 LNHDA and CDR2 SQIVND (reference sequence). Trimming stripped 2 bases from V and 2 bases from J, with 9 bases between. This CDR3 comprises 14 residues. The chain's CDR3 is CASSIQGKNYGYTF. The CDR3 nucleotides read TGTGCCAGTAGTATACAAGGGAAGAACTATGGCTACACCTTC.

The J gene is TRBJ2-3, the V gene TRBV4-1; D unclear. Trimming shortened V by 5 bases and J by 0 bases, and 9 bases separated the two germline ends. In germline, CDR1 is MGHRA, CDR2 YSYEKL. CDR3 length equals 14 residues. The CDR3 loop is CASSEGRSTDTQYF. CDR3 coding DNA: TGCGCCAGCAGCGAAGGACGAAGCACAGATACGCAGTATTTT.

The chain has TRBV9 and TRBJ2-2; 9 positions match TRBD1. This CDR3 contains 16 residues. Germline CDR1 is SGDLS and CDR2 is YYNGEE. V shed 0 bases, J shed 4 bases, and the junction held 4 bases outside the gene matches. CDR3 residues: CASSVDRGPLTGELFF. CDR3 nucleotide sequence: TGTGCCAGCAGCGTAGACAGGGGGCCCCTCACCGGGGAGCTGTTTTTT. The whole variable domain, filled in from reference TRBV9 and TRBJ2-2, reads DSGVTQTPKHLITATGQRVTLRCSPRSGDLSVYWYQQSLDQGLQFLIQYYNGEERAKGNILERFSAQQFPDLHSELNLSSLELGDSALYFCASSVDRGPLTGELFFGEGSRLTVL.

V and J are TRBV11-2 and TRBJ1-1; TRBD1 matches at 9 bases. V dropped 5 bases and J dropped 1; count of bases not matched to a gene: 8. The germline V gene has CDR1 SGHAT and CDR2 FQNNGV. This CDR3 spans 16 amino acids. The CDR3 DNA reads TGTGCCAGCAGCGAACAGGGGGCTGGGAGGAACACTGAAGCTTTCTTT. It is translated as CASSEQGAGRNTEAFF.

The gene calls are TRBV6-5 and TRBJ2-7, with 9 bases that match TRBD1. Per germline, CDR1 MNHEY and CDR2 SVGAGI. This CDR3 contains 14 residues. V was pared by 6 bases and J by 5 bases, with 8 bases of the junction left unmatched. CDR3 in DNA: TGTGCCAGCAGCAGACGGGACAGGGAGGACGAGCAGTACTTC. This translates into CASSRRDREDEQYF.

The rearrangement uses TRBV11-2 and TRBJ2-7; perhaps D is TRBD1 or TRBD2 (5 bases each). CDR3 length: 14 residues. Trimming pared 0 bases from V and 0 bases from J, leaving 6 bases between. The germline V gene has CDR1 SGHAT and CDR2 FQNNGV. The CDR3 reads CASSLDGTSYEQYF. The CDR3 coding sequence is TGTGCCAGCAGCTTAGACGGGACCTCCTACGAGCAGTACTTC.

The chain uses TRBV5-8 and TRBJ1-4; D is unresolved. The CDR3 loop spans 13 amino acids. V was clipped by 5 bases and J by 5 bases, with 10 bases between them. The germline gives CDR1 SGHTS, CDR2 YDEGEE. The chain's CDR3 is CASSSTINEKLFF. CDR3 coding DNA: TGTGCCAGCAGTAGTACCATAAATGAAAAACTGTTTTTT.

This chain connects TRBV7-3 to TRBJ2-3; 10 nucleotides align to TRBD1. Germline CDR1 reads SGHTA; CDR2 reads FQGTGA. The CDR3 totals 14 residues. V shed 6 bases, J shed 3 bases, and the junction held 3 bases outside the gene matches. Here the CDR3 reads CASSRQGATDTQYF. The CDR3 DNA follows: TGTGCCAGCAGTCGACAGGGGGCAACAGATACGCAGTATTTT. The entire variable domain, with the rest obtained from reference TRBV7-3 and TRBJ2-3, is as follows: GAGVSQTPSNKVTEKGKYVELRCDPISGHTALYWYRQSLGQGPEFLIYFQGTGAADDSGLPNDRFFAVRPEGSVSTLKIQRTERGDSAVYLCASSRQGATDTQYFGPGTRLTVL.

The J gene is TRBJ1-5, the V gene TRBV6-1; maybe TRBD1 (6 bases). Trimming left V 0 bases short and J 0 bases short, with 12 bases between. The CDR3 is 17 amino acids. CDR1 and CDR2 (germline): MNHNS, SASEGT. The CDR3 nucleotides read TGTGCCAGCAGTGAAGCGATAACAGGGTATAGCAATCAGCCCCAGCATTTT. Protein sequence: CASSEAITGYSNQPQHF.

V usage is TRBV10-1 and J usage is TRBJ2-4; the match to TRBD1 covers 9 bases. In germline, CDR1 is WNHNN, CDR2 SYGVQD (reference sequence). With V trimmed by 7 bases and J by 1 base, 11 bases remained unmatched. CDR3 length: 17 residues. CDR3 coding DNA: TGCGCCAGCAACTTTCGGGACAGGGATGGGGCCAAAAACATTCAGTACTTC. Protein product: CASNFRDRDGAKNIQYF.

This clone was seen once. The chain uses TRBV5-4 and TRBJ1-5, with D unclear. The germline gives CDR1 SGHNT, CDR2 YYREEE (reference sequence). V was cut by 6 bases and J by 6 bases, with 16 bases left in between. CDR3 length: 14 amino acids. In DNA form, the CDR3 reads TGTGCCAGCACAATCGACGGTGGTAGTCAGCCCCAGCATTTT. Its protein product is CASTIDGGSQPQHF.

The chain links TRBV28 to TRBJ2-7, with 13 bases matching TRBD2. CDR1 and CDR2 from the germline V gene are MDHEN and SYDVKM. The CDR3 totals 17 residues. J gave up 7 bases and V 4 bases, and 13 bases lay outside the gene matches. The CDR3 protein is CASSSTGLAGWSREQYF. The CDR3 nucleotides are TGTGCCAGCAGTTCCACGGGACTAGCGGGGTGGTCACGGGAGCAGTACTTC.